The rows below give T cell receptor beta chains drawn from one sample of a study of cytomegalovirus exposure and HLA in healthy donors. Measured with immunoSEQ multiplex PCR; TCRdb has only the in-frame clones, and not every one. The sample lists about 110,000 clones, about four fifths occurring once. The sequencing sample was made of PBMCs. All receptors come from a man aged 30 to 39 in good health and CMV-seronegative. Both conserved end residues are part of each CDR3. Each record gives: D gene, clone size, V gene, J gene, CDR3 DNA, CDR3 protein. The D gene is left open where the match is weak. Size is stated for part of the rows, as once, few or many counts, or as a class when the clone is expanded.

TRBD1	-	TRBV7-9	TRBJ1-1	TGTGCCAGCAGCCCCGGGACAGGGGAAGCTTTCTTT	CASSPGTGEAFF
-	once	TRBV18	TRBJ1-5	TGTGCCAGCTCGAACAACAATCAGCCCCAGCATTTT	CASSNNNQPQHF
-	few	TRBV5-4	TRBJ1-2	TGTGCCAGCAGCCCAGGTACCGGCACTAACTATGGCTACACCTTC	CASSPGTGTNYGYTF
-	-	TRBV9	TRBJ1-5	TGTGCCAGCAGCGTAGCAGGGGCTGGTCAGCCCCAGCATTTT	CASSVAGAGQPQHF
-	few	TRBV10-3	TRBJ2-1	TGTGCCACCCGGGACTTTGACAATGAGCAGTTCTTC	CATRDFDNEQFF
TRBD1	-	TRBV4-1	TRBJ2-2	TGCGTCAGCAGCCAAGAGGGGACAGGGGTGGAAACCGGGGAGCTGTTTTTT	CVSSQEGTGVETGELFF
-	-	TRBV5-4	TRBJ1-2	TGTGCCAGCAGCTTGCCAGGGAATTACGGCTACACCTTC	CASSLPGNYGYTF
-	-	TRBV4-1	TRBJ1-2	TGCGCCAGCAGCCACGATCGGGGGGCCGAATCCCTCTATGGCTACACCTTC	CASSHDRGAESLYGYTF
TRBD2	-	TRBV29-1	TRBJ2-2	TGCAGCGGATCGGGACTAGCGGGTAACACCGGGGAGCTGTTTTTT	CSGSGLAGNTGELFF
TRBD1	-	TRBV27	TRBJ1-3	TGTGCCAGCAGACGGACAGGGGTTTCTGGAAACACCATATATTTT	CASRRTGVSGNTIYF
-	once	TRBV28	TRBJ2-1	TGTGCCAGCAGTTCAAGACAGCGGGCCGTGCCCAATGAGCAGTTCTTC	CASSSRQRAVPNEQFF
TRBD1	-	TRBV11-2	TRBJ2-5	TGTGCCAGCAGCTCACCGGGACAGCGGGAGACCCAGTACTTC	CASSSPGQRETQYF
-	-	TRBV28	TRBJ2-7	TGTGCCAGCAGTCCAGGGGATTCCTACGAGCAGTACTTC	CASSPGDSYEQYF
-	-	TRBV29-1	TRBJ2-7	TGCAGCGTTGGACAAGGAATCTCCTACGAGCAGTACTTC	CSVGQGISYEQYF
TRBD1	-	TRBV5-6	TRBJ2-7	TGTGCCAGCAGCTTGAACCGGGACAGGGAGTACTTC	CASSLNRDREYF
TRBD2	-	TRBV11-3	TRBJ2-1	TGTGCCAGCAGCGAAGGGACTAGCGGGAGTCGGAATGAGCAGTTCTTC	CASSEGTSGSRNEQFF
-	-	TRBV6-1	TRBJ1-1	TGTGCCAGCAGCGAGGCCGGGGAGGTGAGAACTTTCTTT	CASSEAGEVRTFF
-	-	TRBV5-6	TRBJ1-5	TGTGCCAGCAGCTCCGGACAGAAACGCAATCAGCCCCAGCATTTT	CASSSGQKRNQPQHF
TRBD1	-	TRBV4-1	TRBJ1-5	TGCGCCAGCAGCCCACAGGGGAACGATCAGCCCCAGCATTTT	CASSPQGNDQPQHF
-	-	TRBV6-6	TRBJ2-7	TGTGCCAGCAGTTGGCAGGGCTACGAGCAGTACTTC	CASSWQGYEQYF